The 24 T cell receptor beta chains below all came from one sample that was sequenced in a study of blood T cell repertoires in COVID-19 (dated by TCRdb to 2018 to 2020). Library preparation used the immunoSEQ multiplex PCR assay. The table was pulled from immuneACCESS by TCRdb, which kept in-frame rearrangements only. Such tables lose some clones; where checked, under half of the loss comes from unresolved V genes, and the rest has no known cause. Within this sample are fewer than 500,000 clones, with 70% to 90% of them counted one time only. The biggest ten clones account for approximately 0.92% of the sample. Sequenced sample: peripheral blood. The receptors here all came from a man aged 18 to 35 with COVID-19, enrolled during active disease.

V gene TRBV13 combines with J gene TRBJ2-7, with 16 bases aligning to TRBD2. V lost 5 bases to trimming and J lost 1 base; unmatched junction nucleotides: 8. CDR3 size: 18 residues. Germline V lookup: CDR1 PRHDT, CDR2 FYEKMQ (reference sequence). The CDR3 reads CASSGTSGRGVISYEQYF. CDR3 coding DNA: TGTGCCAGCAGCGGGACTAGCGGGAGGGGAGTAATTTCCTACGAGCAGTACTTC. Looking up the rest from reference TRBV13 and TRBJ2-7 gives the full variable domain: AAGVIQSPRHLIKEKRETATLKCYPIPRHDTVYWYQQGPGQDPQFLISFYEKMQSDKGSIPDRFSAQQFSDYHSELNMSSLELGDSALYFCASSGTSGRGVISYEQYFGPGTRLTVT.

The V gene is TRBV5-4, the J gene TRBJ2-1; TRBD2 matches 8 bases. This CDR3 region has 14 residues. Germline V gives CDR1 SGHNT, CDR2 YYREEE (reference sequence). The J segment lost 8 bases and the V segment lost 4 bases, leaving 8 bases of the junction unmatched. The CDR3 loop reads CASSIRGGRDEQFF. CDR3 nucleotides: TGTGCCAGCAGCATCCGGGGGGGCCGGGATGAGCAGTTCTTC.

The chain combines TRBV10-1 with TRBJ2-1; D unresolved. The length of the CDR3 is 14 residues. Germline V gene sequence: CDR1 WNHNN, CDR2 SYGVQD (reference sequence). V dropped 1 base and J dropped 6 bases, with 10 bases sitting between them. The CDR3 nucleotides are TGCGCCAGCAGTGAGTATCCCGCTAGCAATGAGCAGTTCTTC. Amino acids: CASSEYPASNEQFF.

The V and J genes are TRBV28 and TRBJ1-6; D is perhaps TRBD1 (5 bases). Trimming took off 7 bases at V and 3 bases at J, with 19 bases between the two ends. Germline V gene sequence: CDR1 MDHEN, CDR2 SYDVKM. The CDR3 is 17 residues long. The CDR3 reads CASTFLQTVGYNSPLHF. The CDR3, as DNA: TGTGCCAGCACGTTTCTTCAGACAGTCGGCTATAATTCACCCCTCCACTTT. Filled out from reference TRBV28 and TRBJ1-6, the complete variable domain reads DVKVTQSSRYLVKRTGEKVFLECVQDMDHENMFWYRQDPGLGLRLIYFSYDVKMKEKGDIPEGYSVSREKKERFSLILESASTNQTSMYLCASTFLQTVGYNSPLHFGNGTRLTVT.

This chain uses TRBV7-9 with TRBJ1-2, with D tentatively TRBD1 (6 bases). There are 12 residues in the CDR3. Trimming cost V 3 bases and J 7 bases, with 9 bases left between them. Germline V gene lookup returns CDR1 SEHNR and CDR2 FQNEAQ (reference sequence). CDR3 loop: CASSFGTSGYTF. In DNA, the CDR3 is TGTGCCAGCAGCTTCGGGACATCTGGCTACACCTTC.

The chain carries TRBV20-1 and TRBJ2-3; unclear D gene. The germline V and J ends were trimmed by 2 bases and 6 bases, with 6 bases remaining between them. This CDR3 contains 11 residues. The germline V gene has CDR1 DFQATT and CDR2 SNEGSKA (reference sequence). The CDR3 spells CSARSGDTQYF. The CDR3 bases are TGCAGTGCTAGATCGGGTGATACGCAGTATTTT.

The CDR3 spells CASKLAGQETQYF. The CDR3 bases are TGCGCCAGCAAACTAGCGGGTCAAGAGACCCAGTACTTC. V usage is TRBV5-1 and J usage is TRBJ2-5; TRBD2 agrees at 9 bases. The trim removed 6 bases at V and 2 bases at J, leaving 2 bases unmatched. The CDR3 runs to 13 residues. Germline lookup yields CDR1 SGHRS and CDR2 YFSETQ.

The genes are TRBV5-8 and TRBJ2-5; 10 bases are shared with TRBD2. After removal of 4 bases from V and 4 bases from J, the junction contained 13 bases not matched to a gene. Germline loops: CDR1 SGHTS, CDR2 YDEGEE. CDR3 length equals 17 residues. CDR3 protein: CASSPPWASGSLETQYF. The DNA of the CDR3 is TGTGCCAGCAGCCCCCCATGGGCTAGCGGGAGTTTAGAGACCCAGTACTTC.

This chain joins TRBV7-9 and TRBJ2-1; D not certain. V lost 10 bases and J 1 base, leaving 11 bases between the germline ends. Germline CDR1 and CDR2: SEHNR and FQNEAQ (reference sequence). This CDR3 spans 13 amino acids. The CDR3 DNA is TGTGCCAACCAGGATGGGTCCTACAATGAGCAGTTCTTC. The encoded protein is CANQDGSYNEQFF.

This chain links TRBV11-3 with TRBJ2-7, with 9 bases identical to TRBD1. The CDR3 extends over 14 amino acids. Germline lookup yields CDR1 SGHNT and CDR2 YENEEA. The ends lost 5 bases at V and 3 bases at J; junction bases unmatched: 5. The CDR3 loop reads CASSPGQGSYEQYF. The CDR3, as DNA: TGTGCCAGCAGCCCGGGACAGGGTAGCTACGAGCAGTACTTC.

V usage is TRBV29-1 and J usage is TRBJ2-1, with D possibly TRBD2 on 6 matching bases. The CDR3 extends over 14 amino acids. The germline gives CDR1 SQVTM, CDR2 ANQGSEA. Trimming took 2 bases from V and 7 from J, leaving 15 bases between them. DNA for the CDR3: TGCAGCGTTGAACGAGCGGGCTGGTCGAATGAGCAGTTCTTC. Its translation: CSVERAGWSNEQFF.

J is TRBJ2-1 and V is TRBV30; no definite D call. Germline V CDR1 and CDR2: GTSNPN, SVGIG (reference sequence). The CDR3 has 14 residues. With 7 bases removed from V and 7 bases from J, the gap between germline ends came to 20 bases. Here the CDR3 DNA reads TGTGCCTCGCAGACTCGCCCTTCCCCGAATGAGCAGTTCTTC. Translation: CASQTRPSPNEQFF.

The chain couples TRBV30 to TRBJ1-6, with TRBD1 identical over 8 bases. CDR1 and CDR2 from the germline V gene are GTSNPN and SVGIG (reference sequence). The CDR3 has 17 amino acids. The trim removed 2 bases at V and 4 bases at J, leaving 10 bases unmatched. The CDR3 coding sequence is TGTGCCTGGAGTAGGGGACAGGTTATCCTTTATAATTCACCCCTCCACTTT. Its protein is CAWSRGQVILYNSPLHF.

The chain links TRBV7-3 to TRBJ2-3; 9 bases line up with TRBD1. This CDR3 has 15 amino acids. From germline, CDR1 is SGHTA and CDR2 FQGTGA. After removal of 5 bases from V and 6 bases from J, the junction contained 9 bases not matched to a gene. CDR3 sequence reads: CASSEGGQGSDTQYF. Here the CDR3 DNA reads TGTGCCAGCAGCGAGGGCGGACAGGGGTCTGATACGCAGTATTTT.

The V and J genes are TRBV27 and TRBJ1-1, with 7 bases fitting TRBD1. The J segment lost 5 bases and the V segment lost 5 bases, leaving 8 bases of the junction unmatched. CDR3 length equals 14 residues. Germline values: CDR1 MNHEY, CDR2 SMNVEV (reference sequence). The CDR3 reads CASSPITGVTEAFF. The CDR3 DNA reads TGTGCCAGCAGTCCAATAACAGGGGTTACTGAAGCTTTCTTT.

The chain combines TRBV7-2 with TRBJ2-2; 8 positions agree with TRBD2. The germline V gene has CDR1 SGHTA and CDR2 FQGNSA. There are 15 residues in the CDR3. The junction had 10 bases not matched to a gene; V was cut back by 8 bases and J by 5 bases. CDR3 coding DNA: TGTGCCAGCGCCGGGCAGGCGGGGGGAACCGGGGAGCTGTTTTTT. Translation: CASAGQAGGTGELFF.

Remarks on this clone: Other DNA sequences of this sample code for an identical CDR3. In DNA form, the CDR3 reads TGTGCCAGCAGCTTAGATAGGGGCAATGAGCAGTTCTTC. Translated: CASSLDRGNEQFF. This chain connects TRBV11-2 to TRBJ2-1; weak D call: TRBD1 (5 bases). V lost 0 bases, J lost 6 bases, and 6 bases lay in between. This CDR3 has 13 amino acids. Germline values: CDR1 SGHAT, CDR2 FQNNGV. The full variable domain, with the rest looked up from reference TRBV11-2 and TRBJ2-1, is EAGVAQSPRYKIIEKRQSVAFWCNPISGHATLYWYQQILGQGPKLLIQFQNNGVVDDSQLPKDRFSAERLKGVDSTLKIQPAKLEDSAVYLCASSLDRGNEQFFGPGTRLTVL.

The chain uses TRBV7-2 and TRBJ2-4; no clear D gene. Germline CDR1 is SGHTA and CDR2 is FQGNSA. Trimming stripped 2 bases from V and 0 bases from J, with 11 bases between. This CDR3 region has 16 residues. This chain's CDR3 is CASSLLKTGAKNIQYF. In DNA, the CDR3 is TGTGCCAGCAGCTTATTAAAGACGGGAGCCAAAAACATTCAGTACTTC.

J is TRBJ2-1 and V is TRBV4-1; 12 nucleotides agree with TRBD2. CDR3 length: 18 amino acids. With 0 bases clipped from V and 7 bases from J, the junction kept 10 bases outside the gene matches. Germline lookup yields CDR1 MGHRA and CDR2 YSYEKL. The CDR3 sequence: CASSQESSAGTSGNEQFF. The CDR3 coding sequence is TGCGCCAGCAGCCAAGAAAGTTCCGCCGGGACTAGCGGGAATGAGCAGTTCTTC.

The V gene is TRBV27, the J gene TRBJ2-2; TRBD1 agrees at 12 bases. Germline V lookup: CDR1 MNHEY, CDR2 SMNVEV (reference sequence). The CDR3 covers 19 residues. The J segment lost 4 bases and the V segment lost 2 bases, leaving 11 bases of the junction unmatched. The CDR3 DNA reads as TGTGCCAGCAGTTTAAAGGGACAGGGGGCTCTTCATACCACCGGGGAGCTGTTTTTT. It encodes CASSLKGQGALHTTGELFF.

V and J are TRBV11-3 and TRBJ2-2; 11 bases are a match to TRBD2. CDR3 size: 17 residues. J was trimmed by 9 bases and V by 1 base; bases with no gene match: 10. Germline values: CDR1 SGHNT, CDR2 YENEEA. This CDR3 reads CASSLVAGGPLSWELFF. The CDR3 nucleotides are TGTGCCAGCAGCTTAGTAGCGGGAGGGCCGCTGTCGTGGGAGCTGTTTTTT.

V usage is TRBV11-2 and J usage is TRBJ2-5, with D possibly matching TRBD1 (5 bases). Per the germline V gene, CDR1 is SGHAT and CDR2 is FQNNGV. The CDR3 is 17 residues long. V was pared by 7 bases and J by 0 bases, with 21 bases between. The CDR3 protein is CASKGPRSPLYQETQYF. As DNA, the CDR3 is TGTGCCAGCAAGGGGCCAAGGTCTCCCCTGTACCAAGAGACCCAGTACTTC.

The CDR3 DNA reads as TGTGCCAGCAGTTTAATTACTAGCGGGGGGACCCAGTACTTC. Translation: CASSLITSGGTQYF. The chain is built from TRBV28 and TRBJ2-5, with TRBD2 matching over 11 bases. The CDR3 is 14 residues long. Trimming at V came to 2 bases and at J to 7 bases, leaving 3 bases not matched to a gene. From germline, CDR1 is MDHEN and CDR2 SYDVKM.

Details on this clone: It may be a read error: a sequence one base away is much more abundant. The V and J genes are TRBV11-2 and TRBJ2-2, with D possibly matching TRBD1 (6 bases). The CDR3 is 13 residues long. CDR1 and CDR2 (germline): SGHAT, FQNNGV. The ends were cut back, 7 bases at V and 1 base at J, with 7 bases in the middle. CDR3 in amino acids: CASKTGNTGELFF. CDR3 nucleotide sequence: TGTGCCAGCAAGACAGGGAACACCGGGGAGCTGTTTTTT.